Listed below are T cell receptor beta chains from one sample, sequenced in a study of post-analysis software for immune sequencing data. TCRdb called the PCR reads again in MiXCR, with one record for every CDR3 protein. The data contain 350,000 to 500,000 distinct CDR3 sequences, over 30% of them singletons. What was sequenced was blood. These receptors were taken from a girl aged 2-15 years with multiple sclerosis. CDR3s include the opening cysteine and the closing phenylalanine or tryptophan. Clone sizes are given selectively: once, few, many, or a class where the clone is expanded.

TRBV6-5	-	CASRPPGTLEQYF
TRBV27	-	CASSLGTGGFEPQHF
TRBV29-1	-	CSVGDRLTYEQYF
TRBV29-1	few	CSVEGVAGRAYEQYF
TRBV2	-	CASRAGTSGNEQFF
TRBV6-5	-	CASSPHWAKENTEAFF
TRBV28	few	CASTLRRPVNQPQHF
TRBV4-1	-	CASSPMGRTLHYEQYF
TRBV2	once	CASSSGLAGIDTQYF
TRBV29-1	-	CSVDRDTNEQYF
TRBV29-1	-	CRAGFQNTEAFF
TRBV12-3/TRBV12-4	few	CASSFGQYYGYTF
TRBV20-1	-	CSALGGINTEAFF
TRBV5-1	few	CASSKGLAGETQYF
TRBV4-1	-	CASSQDRLLGLQNTEAFF
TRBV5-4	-	CASSLDPERGEQFF
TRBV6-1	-	CASSGTASEAFF
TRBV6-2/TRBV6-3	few	CASSYSMGQGRSNQPQHF
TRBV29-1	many	CSVDAGTPYEQYF
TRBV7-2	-	CASSRGDHNTEAFF
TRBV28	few	CASPYPLTSGVLGDEQFF
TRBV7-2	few	CASSRQGLAVSNEQFF
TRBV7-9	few	CASSLPVTGMNTEAFF
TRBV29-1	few	CSVEKYTGQYF
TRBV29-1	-	CSVAPIQGPTEAFF
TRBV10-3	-	CAVSEQGYEQYF
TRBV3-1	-	CASSQTTGGRGYTF
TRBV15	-	CATSRDPGTRAWEQYF
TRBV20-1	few	CSCRLAGPMETQYF
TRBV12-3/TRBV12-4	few	CASSRGKTQYF
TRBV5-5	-	CASSVGQGLTDTQYF
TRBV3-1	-	CASSQGGVKLFF
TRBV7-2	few	CASSLVAGEQPQHF
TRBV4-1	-	CASSQGPSGGYNEQFF
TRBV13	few	CAGWDARYGYTF
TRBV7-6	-	CASNSYPRGADTQYF
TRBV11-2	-	CASSLLAGGPETQYF
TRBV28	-	CASSPPIGEQFF
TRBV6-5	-	CASRYSTANYGYTF
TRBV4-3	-	CASSQKAGDGYEQYF
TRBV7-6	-	CASSPKKIAYSYEQYF
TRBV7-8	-	CASSLAVGVRHNEKLFF